The text below deals with one T cell receptor beta chain. TCRdb's table, derived via immunoSEQ multiplex PCR, lists solely in-frame clones and lacks some. The sample yields around 62,000 clones, roughly nine tenths seen once. This entry belongs to a study of OX40 agonist ivuxolimab in advanced cancers. The V gene lost 4 bases and the J gene lost 7 bases, with 22 bases spanning the gap. This CDR3 has 16 residues. CDR1 and CDR2 (germline): SGHRS, YFSETQ. The TCR originated in an adult with an advanced solid tumor such as melanoma, head and neck, liver or kidney cancer. The chain joins TRBV5-1 to TRBJ2-3; D possibly matches TRBD1 or TRBD2 (5 bases each). The sequencing used CD4+ or CD8+ T cells sorted from blood, collected in a trial of the OX40 agonist ivuxolimab. As DNA, the CDR3 is TGCGCCAGCAGCACCCGGGACCCCGGGGTAGCGTATACGCAGTATTTT. This sequence encodes CASSTRDPGVAYTQYF.